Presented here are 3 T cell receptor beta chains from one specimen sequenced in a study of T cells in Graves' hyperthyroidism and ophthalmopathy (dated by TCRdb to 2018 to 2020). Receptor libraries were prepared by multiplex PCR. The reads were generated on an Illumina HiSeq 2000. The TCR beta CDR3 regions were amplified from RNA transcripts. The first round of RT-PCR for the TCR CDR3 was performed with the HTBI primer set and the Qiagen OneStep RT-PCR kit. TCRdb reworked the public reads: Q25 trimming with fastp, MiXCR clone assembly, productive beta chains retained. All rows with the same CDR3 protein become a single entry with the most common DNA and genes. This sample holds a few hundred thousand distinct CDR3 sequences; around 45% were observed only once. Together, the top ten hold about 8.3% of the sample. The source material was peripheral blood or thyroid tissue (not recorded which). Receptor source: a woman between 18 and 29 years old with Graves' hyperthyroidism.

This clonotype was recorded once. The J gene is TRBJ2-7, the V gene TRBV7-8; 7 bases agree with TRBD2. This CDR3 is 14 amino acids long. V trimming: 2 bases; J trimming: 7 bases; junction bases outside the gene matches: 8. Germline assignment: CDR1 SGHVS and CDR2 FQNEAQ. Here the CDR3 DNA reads TGTGCCAGCAGCTTAAGGGAGGGCCGTGGAGAGCAGTACTTC. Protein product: CASSLREGRGEQYF.

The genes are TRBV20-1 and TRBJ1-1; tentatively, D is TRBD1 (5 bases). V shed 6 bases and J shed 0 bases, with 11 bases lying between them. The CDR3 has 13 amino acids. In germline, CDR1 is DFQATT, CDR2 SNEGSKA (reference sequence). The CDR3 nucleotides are TGCAGTGCCATACAGGCGATGAACACTGAAGCTTTCTTT. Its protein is CSAIQAMNTEAFF.

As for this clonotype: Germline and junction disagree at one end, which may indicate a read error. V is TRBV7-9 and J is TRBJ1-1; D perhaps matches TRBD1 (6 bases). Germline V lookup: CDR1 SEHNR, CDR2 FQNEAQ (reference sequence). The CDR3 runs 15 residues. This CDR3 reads CASSLASGQNTEAFF. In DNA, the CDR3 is TGTGCCAGCAGCCTAGCTTCGGGACAGAACACTGAAGCTTTCTTT.